One sample yielded the 12 T cell receptor beta chains listed below, sequenced in a study of identical twins. TCRdb passed the 5' RACE reads through MiXCR, listing each CDR3 protein once. The sample shows 200,000 to 250,000 distinct CDR3 sequences, 7% of them seen only once. Another study also made use of these data, one on yellow fever vaccine responses in identical twins.

The sequenced sample was memory (CD45RO+) T cells sorted from blood. The origin of the receptors is a woman aged 18 to 35 in good health.

This clonotype occurred a few times. The V gene is TRBV20-1, the J gene TRBJ2-1; D unclear. V lost 0 bases to trimming and J lost 5 bases, with 8 bases between them. Per germline, CDR1 DFQATT and CDR2 SNEGSKA (reference sequence). The CDR3 loop spans 13 amino acids. This chain's CDR3 is CSAREVGHNEQFF. Written as DNA, the CDR3 is TGCAGTGCTAGAGAGGTCGGTCACAATGAGCAGTTCTTC.

This clonotype was picked up a small number of times. The chain carries TRBV11-2 and TRBJ2-5, with a tentative D call TRBD1 (5 bases). The CDR3 is 12 amino acids. Germline CDR1 reads SGHAT; CDR2 reads FQNNGV. The CDR3 loop is CATKGLGETQYF. As DNA, the CDR3 is TGTGCTACCAAGGGGTTAGGAGAGACCCAGTACTTC.

This clonotype came up many times. This sequence joins TRBV20-1 and TRBJ2-1; tentatively, D is TRBD1 or TRBD2 (7 bases each). Germline values: CDR1 DFQATT, CDR2 SNEGSKA (reference sequence). Between the trimmed V and J ends, which lost 2 bases and 9 bases, there was a span of 14 bases. The CDR3 runs to 13 residues. The CDR3 sequence: CSARQGGPGEQFF. CDR3 DNA sequence: TGCAGTGCTAGACAGGGGGGGCCGGGTGAGCAGTTCTTC.

This clonotype was counted a single time. This clone may be a read error of a much larger clone one base away. V and J are TRBV20-1 and TRBJ2-1, with D perhaps matching TRBD1 or TRBD2 (7 bases each). The CDR3 is 17 amino acids. Germline V gene data show CDR1 as DFQATT and CDR2 as SNEGSKA (reference sequence). CDR3 region: CSAGASGTVFSCNEQFF. The CDR3, as DNA: TGCAGTGCTGGGGCCAGCGGGACAGTGTTCTCCTGCAATGAGCAGTTCTTC.

The chain couples TRBV9 to TRBJ2-7; 14 nucleotides match TRBD2. CDR1 and CDR2 from the germline V gene are SGDLS and YYNGEE. Trimming took 6 bases from V and 3 from J; bases not matched to a gene: 5. The CDR3 totals 15 residues. The CDR3 is CASTPGLAGVYEQYF. Here the CDR3 DNA reads TGTGCCAGCACTCCGGGACTAGCGGGAGTCTACGAGCAGTACTTC. Full variable domain (rest looked up from reference TRBV9 and TRBJ2-7): DSGVTQTPKHLITATGQRVTLRCSPRSGDLSVYWYQQSLDQGLQFLIQYYNGEERAKGNILERFSAQQFPDLHSELNLSSLELGDSALYFCASTPGLAGVYEQYFGPGTRLTVT.

This clonotype was counted many times. The chain combines TRBV4-2 with TRBJ1-4; D is possibly TRBD1 (5 bases). The CDR3 has 18 amino acids. Trimming stripped 0 bases from V and 0 bases from J, with 14 bases between. Per germline, CDR1 LGHNA and CDR2 YNFKEQ. DNA for the CDR3: TGTGCCAGCAGCCAAGATCCTAGGGGACCTTCAACTAATGAAAAACTGTTTTTT. Its translation: CASSQDPRGPSTNEKLFF.

The chain couples TRBV5-5 to TRBJ2-5; TRBD1 matches at 7 bases. V shed 4 bases, J shed 1 base, and the junction held 10 bases outside the gene matches. The germline V gene encodes CDR1 SGHKS and CDR2 YYEKEE (reference sequence). The CDR3 totals 16 residues. The CDR3 DNA sequence: TGTGCCAGCAGCGGGGACAAAGGGGACAGCCAAGAGACCCAGTACTTC. It yields the protein CASSGDKGDSQETQYF.

This clonotype appeared many times. The rearrangement joins TRBV5-1 to TRBJ2-7; 14 bases agree with TRBD2. Looked up from germline, CDR1 is SGHRS and CDR2 is YFSETQ. The CDR3 consists of 15 residues. The J segment lost 9 bases and the V segment lost 3 bases, leaving 8 bases of the junction unmatched. The DNA of the CDR3 is TGCGCCAGCAGCTCCGGGACTAGCGGGAGTTTTGGGCAGTACTTC. This codes for CASSSGTSGSFGQYF.

This clonotype was recorded a few times. The gene calls are TRBV20-1 and TRBJ2-2; D is perhaps TRBD2 (6 bases). The CDR3 totals 16 residues. The V and J ends lost 3 bases and 2 bases respectively, with 16 bases between them. Per the germline V gene, CDR1 is DFQATT and CDR2 is SNEGSKA (reference sequence). CDR3 loop: CSARVGGSTNTGELFF. As DNA, the CDR3 is TGCAGTGCTAGGGTGGGAGGCAGTACTAACACCGGGGAGCTGTTTTTT.

Many counts were recorded for this clonotype. The chain recombines TRBV11-2 with TRBJ2-7; D not certain. V was shortened by 6 bases and J by 1 base, with 10 bases between the two germline ends. This CDR3 has 13 residues. In germline, CDR1 is SGHAT, CDR2 FQNNGV. The CDR3 loop reads CASSKTDSYEQYF. As DNA, the CDR3 is TGTGCCAGCAGTAAGACGGATTCCTACGAGCAGTACTTC.

The chain is built from TRBV5-1 and TRBJ1-1; D is uncertain. Germline V CDR1 and CDR2: SGHRS, YFSETQ. V lost 4 bases and J 2 bases, leaving 12 bases between the germline ends. The CDR3 contains 14 residues. CDR3 nucleotides: TGCGCCAGCAGCCTGGCACAGACTAACACTGAAGCTTTCTTT. This gives the protein CASSLAQTNTEAFF.

The J gene is TRBJ2-7, the V gene TRBV14, with a weak D call TRBD1 (5 bases). Trimming shortened V by 4 bases and J by 4 bases, and 11 bases separated the two germline ends. This CDR3 is 13 amino acids long. Germline CDR1 is SGHDN and CDR2 is FVKESK. CDR3 sequence: CASSPQVIYEQYF. The CDR3 DNA reads as TGTGCCAGCAGCCCACAGGTAATTTACGAGCAGTACTTC.